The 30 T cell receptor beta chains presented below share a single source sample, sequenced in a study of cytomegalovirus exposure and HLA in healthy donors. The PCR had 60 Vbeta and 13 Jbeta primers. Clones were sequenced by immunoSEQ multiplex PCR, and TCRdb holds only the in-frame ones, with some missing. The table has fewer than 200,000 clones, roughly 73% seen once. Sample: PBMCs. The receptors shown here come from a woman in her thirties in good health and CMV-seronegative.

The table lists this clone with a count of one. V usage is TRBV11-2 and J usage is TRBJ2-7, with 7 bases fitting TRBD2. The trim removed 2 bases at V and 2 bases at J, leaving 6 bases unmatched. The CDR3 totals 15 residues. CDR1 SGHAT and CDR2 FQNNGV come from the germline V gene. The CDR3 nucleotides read TGTGCCAGCAGCTTATCGGCAGCGGGACCCTACGAGCAGTACTTC. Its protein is CASSLSAAGPYEQYF. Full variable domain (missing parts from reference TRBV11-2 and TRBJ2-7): EAGVAQSPRYKIIEKRQSVAFWCNPISGHATLYWYQQILGQGPKLLIQFQNNGVVDDSQLPKDRFSAERLKGVDSTLKIQPAKLEDSAVYLCASSLSAAGPYEQYFGPGTRLTVT.

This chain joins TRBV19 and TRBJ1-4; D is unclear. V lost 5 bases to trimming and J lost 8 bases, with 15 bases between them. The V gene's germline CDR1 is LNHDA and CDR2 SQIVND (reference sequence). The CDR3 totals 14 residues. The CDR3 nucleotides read TGTGCCAGTAGTTCTCTAGGTGTCAGAGAAAAACTGTTTTTT. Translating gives CASSSLGVREKLFF.

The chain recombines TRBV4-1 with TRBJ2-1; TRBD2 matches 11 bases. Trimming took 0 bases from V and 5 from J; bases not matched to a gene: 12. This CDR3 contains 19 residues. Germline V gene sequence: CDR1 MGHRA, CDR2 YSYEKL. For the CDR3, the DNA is TGCGCCAGCAGCCAAGAGACGGGTGGGACTAGCGGTAAAGACAATGAGCAGTTCTTC. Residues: CASSQETGGTSGKDNEQFF.

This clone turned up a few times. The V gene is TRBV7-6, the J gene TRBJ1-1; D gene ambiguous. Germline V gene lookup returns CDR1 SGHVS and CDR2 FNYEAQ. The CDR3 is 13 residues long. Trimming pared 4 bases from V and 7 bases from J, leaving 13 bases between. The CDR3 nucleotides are TGTGCCAGCAGCTCCACAGCCATGGGTGAAGCTTTCTTT. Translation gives CASSSTAMGEAFF.

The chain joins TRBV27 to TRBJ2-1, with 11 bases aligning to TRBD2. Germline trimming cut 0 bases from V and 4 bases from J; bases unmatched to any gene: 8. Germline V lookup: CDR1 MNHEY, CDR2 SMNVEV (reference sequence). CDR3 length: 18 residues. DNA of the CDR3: TGTGCCAGCAGTTTATCCCTTATGACTAGCGGGACTTACAATGAGCAGTTCTTC. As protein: CASSLSLMTSGTYNEQFF.

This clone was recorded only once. Here the CDR3 DNA reads TGTGCCAGCAGCGCACCGGGTCCATACTATGGCTACACCTTC. Encoded protein: CASSAPGPYYGYTF. The V call is TRBV9, the J call TRBJ1-2; no reliable D call. Trimming removed 3 bases from V and 3 bases from J, with 12 bases in between. The germline CDR1 and CDR2 sequences are SGDLS and YYNGEE. The CDR3 extends over 14 amino acids. Complete variable domain (other parts from reference TRBV9 and TRBJ1-2): DSGVTQTPKHLITATGQRVTLRCSPRSGDLSVYWYQQSLDQGLQFLIQYYNGEERAKGNILERFSAQQFPDLHSELNLSSLELGDSALYFCASSAPGPYYGYTFGSGTRLTVV.

Here the CDR3 DNA reads TGTGCCAGCAGGGGACTATTGGGGAACGGGGAGCTGTTTTTT. Amino acid sequence: CASRGLLGNGELFF. V usage is TRBV5-4 and J usage is TRBJ2-2; TRBD2 matches 7 bases. CDR1 is SGHNT, CDR2 YYREEE, per germline (reference sequence). Trimming removed 5 bases from V and 7 bases from J; junction bases left unmatched: 8. There are 14 residues in the CDR3.

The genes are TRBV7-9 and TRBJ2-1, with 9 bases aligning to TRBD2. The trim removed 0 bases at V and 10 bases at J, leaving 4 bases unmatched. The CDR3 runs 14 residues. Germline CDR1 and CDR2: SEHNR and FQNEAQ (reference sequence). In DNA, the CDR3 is TGTGCCAGCAGCTTAGCGGGGACTAGCAGAGAGCAGTTCTTC. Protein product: CASSLAGTSREQFF.

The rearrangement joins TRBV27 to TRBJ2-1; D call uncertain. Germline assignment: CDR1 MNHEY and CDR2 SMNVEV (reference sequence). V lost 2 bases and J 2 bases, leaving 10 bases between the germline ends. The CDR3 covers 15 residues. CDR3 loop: CASSLGTVPYNEQFF. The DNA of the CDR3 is TGTGCCAGCAGTTTAGGAACAGTACCCTACAATGAGCAGTTCTTC.

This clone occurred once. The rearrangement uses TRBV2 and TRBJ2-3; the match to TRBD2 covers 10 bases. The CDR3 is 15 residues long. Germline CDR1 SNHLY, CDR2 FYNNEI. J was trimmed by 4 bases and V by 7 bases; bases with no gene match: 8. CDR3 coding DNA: TGTGCCAGCATTGGGGGTAGCGGGAGGTCAGATACGCAGTATTTT. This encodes CASIGGSGRSDTQYF.

CDR3 amino acids: CASSSITEPEAFF. CDR3 DNA sequence: TGTGCCAGCAGCTCAATAACAGAACCTGAAGCTTTCTTT. The chain recombines TRBV7-3 with TRBJ1-1; D ambiguous. CDR1 and CDR2 (germline): SGHTA, FQGTGA. CDR3 size: 13 residues. The V gene lost 4 bases and the J gene lost 6 bases, with 12 bases spanning the gap.

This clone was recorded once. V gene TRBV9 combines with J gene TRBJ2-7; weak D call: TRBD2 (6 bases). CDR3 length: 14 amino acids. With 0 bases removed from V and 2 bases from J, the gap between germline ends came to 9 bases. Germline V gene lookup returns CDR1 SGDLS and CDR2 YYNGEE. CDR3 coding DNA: TGTGCCAGCAGCGTAGACGGGAGCCCCTACGAGCAGTACTTC. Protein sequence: CASSVDGSPYEQYF. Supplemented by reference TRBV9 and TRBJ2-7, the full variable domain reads DSGVTQTPKHLITATGQRVTLRCSPRSGDLSVYWYQQSLDQGLQFLIQYYNGEERAKGNILERFSAQQFPDLHSELNLSSLELGDSALYFCASSVDGSPYEQYFGPGTRLTVT.

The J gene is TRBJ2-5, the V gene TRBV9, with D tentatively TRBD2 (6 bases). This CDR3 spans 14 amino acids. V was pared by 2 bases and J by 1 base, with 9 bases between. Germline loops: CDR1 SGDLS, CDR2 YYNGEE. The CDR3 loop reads CASSVRGVQETQYF. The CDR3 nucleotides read TGTGCCAGCAGCGTGCGGGGAGTCCAAGAGACCCAGTACTTC.

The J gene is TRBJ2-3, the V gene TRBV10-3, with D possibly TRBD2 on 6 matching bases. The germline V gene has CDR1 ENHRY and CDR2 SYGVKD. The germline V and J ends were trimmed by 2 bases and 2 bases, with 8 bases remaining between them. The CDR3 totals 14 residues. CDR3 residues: CAISEPGLTDTQYF. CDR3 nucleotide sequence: TGTGCCATCAGTGAGCCGGGACTCACAGATACGCAGTATTTT.

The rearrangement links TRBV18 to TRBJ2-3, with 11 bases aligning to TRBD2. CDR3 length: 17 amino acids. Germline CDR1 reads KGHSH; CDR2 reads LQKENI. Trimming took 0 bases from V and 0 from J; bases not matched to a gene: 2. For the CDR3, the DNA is TGTGCCAGCTCACCACCGGGACTAGCGGTTAGCACAGATACGCAGTATTTT. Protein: CASSPPGLAVSTDTQYF.

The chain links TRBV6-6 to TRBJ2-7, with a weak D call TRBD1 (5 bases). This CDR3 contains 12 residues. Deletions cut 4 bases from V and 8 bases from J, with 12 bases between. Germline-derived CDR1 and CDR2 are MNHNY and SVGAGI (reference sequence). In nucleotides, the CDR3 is TGTGCCAGCAGTTCGCCCCAGGGTAAGCAGTACTTC. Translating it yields CASSSPQGKQYF.

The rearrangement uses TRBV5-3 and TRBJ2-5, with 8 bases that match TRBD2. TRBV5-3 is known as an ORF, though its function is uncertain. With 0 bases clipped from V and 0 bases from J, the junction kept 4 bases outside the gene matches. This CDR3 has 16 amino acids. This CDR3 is CARSLVVAGHQETQYF. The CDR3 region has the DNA TGTGCCAGAAGCTTGGTGGTAGCGGGACACCAAGAGACCCAGTACTTC.

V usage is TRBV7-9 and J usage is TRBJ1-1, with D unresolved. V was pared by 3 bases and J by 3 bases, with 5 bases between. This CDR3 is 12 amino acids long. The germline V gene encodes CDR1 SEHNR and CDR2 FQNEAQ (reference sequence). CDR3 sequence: CASSFGDTEAFF. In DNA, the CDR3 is TGTGCCAGCAGCTTCGGTGACACTGAAGCTTTCTTT.

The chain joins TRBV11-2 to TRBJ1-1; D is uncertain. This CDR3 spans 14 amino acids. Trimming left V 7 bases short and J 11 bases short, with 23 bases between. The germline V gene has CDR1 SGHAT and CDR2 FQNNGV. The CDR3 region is CASIEQEVLGEAFF. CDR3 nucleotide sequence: TGTGCCAGCATCGAGCAGGAGGTCCTTGGGGAGGCTTTCTTT.

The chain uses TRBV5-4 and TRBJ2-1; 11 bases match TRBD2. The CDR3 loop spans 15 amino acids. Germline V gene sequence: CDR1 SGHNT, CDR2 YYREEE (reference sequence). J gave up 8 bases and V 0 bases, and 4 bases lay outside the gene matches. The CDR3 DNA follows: TGTGCCAGCAGCTTGGTAGCGGGAGGGCAATATGAGCAGTTCTTC. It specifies CASSLVAGGQYEQFF.

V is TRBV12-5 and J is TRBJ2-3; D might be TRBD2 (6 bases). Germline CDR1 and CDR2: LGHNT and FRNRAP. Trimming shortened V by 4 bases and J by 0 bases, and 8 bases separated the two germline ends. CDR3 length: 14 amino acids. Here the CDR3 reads CASGWRESTDTQYF. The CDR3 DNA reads TGTGCTAGTGGTTGGAGGGAGAGCACAGATACGCAGTATTTT.

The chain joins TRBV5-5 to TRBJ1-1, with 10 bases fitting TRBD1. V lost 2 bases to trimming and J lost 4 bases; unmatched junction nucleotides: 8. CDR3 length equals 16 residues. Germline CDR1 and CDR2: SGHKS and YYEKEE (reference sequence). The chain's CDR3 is CASSFHPDRGLTEAFF. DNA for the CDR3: TGTGCCAGCAGCTTCCATCCAGACAGGGGGCTCACTGAAGCTTTCTTT.

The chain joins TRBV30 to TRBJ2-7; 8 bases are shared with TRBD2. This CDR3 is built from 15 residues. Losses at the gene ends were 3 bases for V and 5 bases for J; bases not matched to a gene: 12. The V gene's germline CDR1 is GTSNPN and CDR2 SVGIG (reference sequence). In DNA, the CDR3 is TGTGCCTGGAGCCAGCGCTTAGCGGGGATGCACGAGCAGTACTTC. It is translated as CAWSQRLAGMHEQYF. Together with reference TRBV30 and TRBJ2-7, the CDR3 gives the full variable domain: SQTIHQWPATLVQPVGSPLSLECTVEGTSNPNLYWYRQAAGRGLQLLFYSVGIGQISSEVPQNLSASRPQDRQFILSSKKLLLSDSGFYLCAWSQRLAGMHEQYFGPGTRLTVT.

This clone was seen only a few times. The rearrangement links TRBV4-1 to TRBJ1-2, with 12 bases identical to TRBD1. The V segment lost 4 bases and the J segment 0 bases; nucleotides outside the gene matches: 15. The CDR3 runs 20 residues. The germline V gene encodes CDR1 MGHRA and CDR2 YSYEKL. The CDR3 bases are TGCGCCAGCAGCCGCCAACCAGTCCGGGACAGGGGGCCGACTAACTATGGCTACACCTTC. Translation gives CASSRQPVRDRGPTNYGYTF.

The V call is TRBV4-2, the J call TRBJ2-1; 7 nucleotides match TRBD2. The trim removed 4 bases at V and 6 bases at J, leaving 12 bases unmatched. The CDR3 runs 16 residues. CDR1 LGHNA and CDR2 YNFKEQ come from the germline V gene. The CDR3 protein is CASSPGLSPPSNEQFF. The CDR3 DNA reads TGTGCCAGCAGCCCGGGACTATCCCCCCCAAGCAATGAGCAGTTCTTC.

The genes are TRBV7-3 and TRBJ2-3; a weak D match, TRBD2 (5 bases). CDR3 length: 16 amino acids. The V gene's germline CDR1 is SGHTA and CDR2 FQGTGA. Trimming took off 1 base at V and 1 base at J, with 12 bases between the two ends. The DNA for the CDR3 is TGTGCCAGCAGCTTAAATCGGGGTGGCCGCACAGATACGCAGTATTTT. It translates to CASSLNRGGRTDTQYF.

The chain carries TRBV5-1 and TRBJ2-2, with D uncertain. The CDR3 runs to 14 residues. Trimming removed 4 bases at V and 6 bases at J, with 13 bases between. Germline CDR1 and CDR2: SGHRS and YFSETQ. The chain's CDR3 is CASSLPSSPGELFF. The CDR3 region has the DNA TGCGCCAGCAGCCTGCCGAGTTCCCCCGGGGAGCTGTTTTTT.

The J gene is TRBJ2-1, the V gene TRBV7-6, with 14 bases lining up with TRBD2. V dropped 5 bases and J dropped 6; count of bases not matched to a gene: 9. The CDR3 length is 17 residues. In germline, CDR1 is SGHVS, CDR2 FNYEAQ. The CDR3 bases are TGTGCCAGCAGCCCGCCAGGGACTAGCGGGAGTGGCAATGAGCAGTTCTTC. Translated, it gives CASSPPGTSGSGNEQFF.

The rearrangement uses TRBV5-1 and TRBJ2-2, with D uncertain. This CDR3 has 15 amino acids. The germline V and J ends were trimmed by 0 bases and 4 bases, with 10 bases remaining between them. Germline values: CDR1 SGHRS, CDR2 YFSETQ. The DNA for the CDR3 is TGCGCCAGCAGCTTGGTGGGCCAGTCCACCGGGGAGCTGTTTTTT. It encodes CASSLVGQSTGELFF.

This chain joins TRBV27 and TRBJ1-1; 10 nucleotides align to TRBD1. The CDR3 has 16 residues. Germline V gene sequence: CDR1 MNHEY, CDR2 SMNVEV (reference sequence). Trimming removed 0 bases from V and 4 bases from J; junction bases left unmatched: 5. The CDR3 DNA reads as TGTGCCAGCAGTTTATCTCCGGGACAGGGGATCACTGAAGCTTTCTTT. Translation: CASSLSPGQGITEAFF.